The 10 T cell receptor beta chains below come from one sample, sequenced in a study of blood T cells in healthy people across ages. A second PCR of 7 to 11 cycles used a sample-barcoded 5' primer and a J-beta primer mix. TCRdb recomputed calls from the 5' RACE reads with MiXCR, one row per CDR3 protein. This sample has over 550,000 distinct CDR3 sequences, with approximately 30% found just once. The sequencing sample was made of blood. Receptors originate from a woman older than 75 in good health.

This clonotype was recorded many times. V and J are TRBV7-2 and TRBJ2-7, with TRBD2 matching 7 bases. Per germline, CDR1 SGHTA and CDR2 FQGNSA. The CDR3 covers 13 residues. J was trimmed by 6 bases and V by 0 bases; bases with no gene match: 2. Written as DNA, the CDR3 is TGTGCCAGCAGCTTAGCGTGGGGGGGCGAGCAGTACTTC. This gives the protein CASSLAWGGEQYF. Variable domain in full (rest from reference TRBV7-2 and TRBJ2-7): GAGVSQSPSNKVTEKGKDVELRCDPISGHTALYWYRQSLGQGLEFLIYFQGNSAPDKSGLPSDRFSAERTGGSVSTLTIQRTQQEDSAVYLCASSLAWGGEQYFGPGTRLTVT.

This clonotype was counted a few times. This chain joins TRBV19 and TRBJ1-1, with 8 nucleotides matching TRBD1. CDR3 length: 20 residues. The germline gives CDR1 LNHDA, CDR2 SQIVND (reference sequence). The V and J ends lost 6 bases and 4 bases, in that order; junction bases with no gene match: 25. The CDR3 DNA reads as TGTGCCAGTAGAAGGGGTAATGCCGGACAGGGAAAGATCGTTCCCACTGAAGCTTTCTTT. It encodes CASRRGNAGQGKIVPTEAFF. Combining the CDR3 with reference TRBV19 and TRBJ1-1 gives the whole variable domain DGGITQSPKYLFRKEGQNVTLSCEQNLNHDAMYWYRQDPGQGLRLIYYSQIVNDFQKGDIAEGYSVSREKKESFPLTVTSAQKNPTAFYLCASRRGNAGQGKIVPTEAFFGQGTRLTVV.

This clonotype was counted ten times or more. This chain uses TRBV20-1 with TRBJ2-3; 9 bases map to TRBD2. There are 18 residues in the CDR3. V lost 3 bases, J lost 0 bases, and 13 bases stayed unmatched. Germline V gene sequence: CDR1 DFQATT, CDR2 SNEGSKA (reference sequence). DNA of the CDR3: TGCAGTGCTAGGAGGAGCGGGGGGTCCGTTATTAGCACAGATACGCAGTATTTT. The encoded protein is CSARRSGGSVISTDTQYF.

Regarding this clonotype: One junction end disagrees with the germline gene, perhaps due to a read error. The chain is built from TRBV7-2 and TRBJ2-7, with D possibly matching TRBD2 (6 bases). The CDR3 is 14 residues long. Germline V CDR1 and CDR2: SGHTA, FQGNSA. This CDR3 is CASSLAVAPYERDF. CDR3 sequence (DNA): TGTGCCAGCAGCTTAGCGGTGGCCCCCTACGAGCGGGACTTC.

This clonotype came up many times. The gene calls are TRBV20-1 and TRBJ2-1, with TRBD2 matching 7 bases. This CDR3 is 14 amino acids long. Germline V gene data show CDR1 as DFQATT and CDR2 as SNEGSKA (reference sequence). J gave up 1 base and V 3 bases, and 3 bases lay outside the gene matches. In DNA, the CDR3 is TGCAGTGCTAGGACTAGCTTTTCCTACAATGAGCAGTTCTTC. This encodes CSARTSFSYNEQFF.

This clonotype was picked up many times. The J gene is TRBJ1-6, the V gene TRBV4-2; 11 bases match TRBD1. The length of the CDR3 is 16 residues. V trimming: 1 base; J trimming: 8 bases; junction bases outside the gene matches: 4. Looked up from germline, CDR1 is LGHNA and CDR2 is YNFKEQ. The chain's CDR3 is CASSQAGGQGDSPLHF. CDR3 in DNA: TGTGCCAGCAGCCAAGCCGGGGGACAGGGGGATTCACCCCTCCACTTT.

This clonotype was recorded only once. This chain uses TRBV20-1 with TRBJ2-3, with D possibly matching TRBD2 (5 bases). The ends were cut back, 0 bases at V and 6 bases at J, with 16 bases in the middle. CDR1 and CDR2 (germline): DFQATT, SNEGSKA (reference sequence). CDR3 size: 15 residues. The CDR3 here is CSARDLGNAADTQYF. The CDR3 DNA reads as TGCAGTGCTAGAGATCTCGGGAATGCCGCTGATACGCAGTATTTT.

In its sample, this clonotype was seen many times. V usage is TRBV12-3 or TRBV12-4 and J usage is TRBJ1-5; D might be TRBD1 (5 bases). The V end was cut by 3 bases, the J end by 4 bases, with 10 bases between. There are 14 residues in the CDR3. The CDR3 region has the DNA TGTGCCAGCAGTTTTTCAGGGCAGAATCAGCCCCAGCATTTT. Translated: CASSFSGQNQPQHF.

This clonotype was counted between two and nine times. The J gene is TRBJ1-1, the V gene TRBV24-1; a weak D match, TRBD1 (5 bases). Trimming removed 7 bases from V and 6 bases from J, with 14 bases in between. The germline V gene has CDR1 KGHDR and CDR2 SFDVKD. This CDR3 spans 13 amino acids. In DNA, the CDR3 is TGTGCCACCAGGGGGGAAGGCCTCGCTGAAGCTTTCTTT. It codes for CATRGEGLAEAFF.

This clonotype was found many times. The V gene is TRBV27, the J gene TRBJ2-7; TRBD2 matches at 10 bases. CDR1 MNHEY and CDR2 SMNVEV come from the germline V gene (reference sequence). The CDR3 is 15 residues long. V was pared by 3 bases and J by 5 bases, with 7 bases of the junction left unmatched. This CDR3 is CASSFSSGGMDEQYF. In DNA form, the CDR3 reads TGTGCCAGCAGTTTCTCTAGCGGGGGTATGGACGAGCAGTACTTC.